This T cell receptor (beta chain) was sequenced during a study of blood T cell repertoires in COVID-19 (dated by TCRdb to the early 2020s). Study-level background: Collaborator samples came from the United States, Italy and Spain and covered acute and convalescent phases of COVID-19. The material from the prospective study consisted of cDNA or gDNA derived from T cells, B-cell-depleted T cells, or PBMCs. Deeply sampled blood TCRbeta repertoires from subjects exposed to, actively infected with, or recovered from COVID-19 were included in the dataset. A freely available public database, intended as a resource for researchers studying the immune response to SARS-CoV-2, is where the repertoires were released. The samples were drawn from two sources: the first 160 participants of the ongoing ImmuneRACE study, and 1,200 or so subjects contributed by 6 global collaborators. The sample metadata nearly always contained a de-identified subject ID, COVID-19 status, age in years and sex. Where available, HLA class I and class II types were obtained from metadata supplied by the sample provider rather than from assay-based typing. What the work shows at the level of the full study, not this receptor alone: The amount of clinical and demographic metadata varied by source and participant and was provided uncurated.

To note about this clone: The specificity of this receptor is unknown. Sequence at one end of the junction differs from germline and may be a read error.

In the prospective study, participants were about 18 to 95 years old, resided in about two dozen geographic areas of the United States, and were enrolled through a virtual design. In the prospective study, participants were assigned to cohorts based on the clinical history participants reported in a screening survey and a study questionnaire. For ImmuneRACE Cohort 3, a participant was defined as recovered based on two consecutive negative NP/OP PCR tests, clearance by a healthcare professional, or resolution of symptoms. In the prospective study, mobile phlebotomists collected whole blood, serum and a nasopharyngeal or oropharyngeal swab from each participant. Participants in the prospective study had the option to provide additional blood draws and questionnaires over an approximately two-month period. Before DNA extraction, blood samples from the prospective study were shipped at room temperature or frozen.

Spanning cysteine to phenylalanine, the CDR3 consists of 13 amino acids. The CDR3 DNA has 39 bases and is translated from base 1. According to the germline V gene (reference sequence), CDR1 reads SGHNT and CDR2 reads YYREEE. TCRbeta CDR3 regions were amplified from genomic DNA using the immunoSEQ Assay, a bias-controlled multiplex PCR. For the original study's pipeline: The number of nucleated cells in each sample was estimated from the amplification of reference gene primers within the assay. To quantify the absolute abundance of each unique TCRbeta CDR3 rearrangement, sequence reads were collapsed and filtered. For each sample, productive Simpson clonality was calculated by taking the square root of Simpson's diversity index across productive rearrangements. In TCRdb, the immuneACCESS table is reduced to in-frame sequences with V and J assigned. These tables do not hold every clone; where another copy was compared, an unresolved V gene accounts for under half, and the others remain unexplained. The DNA was the basis for D and trimming; V, J and clone size are from that table. For this sample the table gives about 320,000 clones, of which over 80% were detected only once. 5% of the sample lies in the top ten.

The sample taken for sequencing was PBMCs or T cells enriched from blood (not recorded which). This sequence uses TRBV5-4 and TRBJ2-1, with no confidently assigned D gene. The origin of this receptor is a man aged 30 to 45 who had recovered from COVID-19. Read as DNA, the sequence is TGTGCCAGCAACGCGAACTCCTTCAATGAGCAGTTCTTC. It translates as CASNANSFNEQFF.